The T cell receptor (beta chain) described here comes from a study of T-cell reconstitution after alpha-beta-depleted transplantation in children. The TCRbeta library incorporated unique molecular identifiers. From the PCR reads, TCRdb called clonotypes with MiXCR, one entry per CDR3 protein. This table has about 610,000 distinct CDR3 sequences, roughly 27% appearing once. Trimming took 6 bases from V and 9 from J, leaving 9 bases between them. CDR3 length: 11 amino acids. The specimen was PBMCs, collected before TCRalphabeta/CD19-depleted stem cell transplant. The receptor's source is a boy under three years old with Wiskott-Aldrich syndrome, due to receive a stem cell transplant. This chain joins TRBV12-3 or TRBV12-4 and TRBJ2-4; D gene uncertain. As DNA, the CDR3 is TGTGCCAGCAGGGCAAGTCGCATTCAGTACTTC. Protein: CASRASRIQYF.